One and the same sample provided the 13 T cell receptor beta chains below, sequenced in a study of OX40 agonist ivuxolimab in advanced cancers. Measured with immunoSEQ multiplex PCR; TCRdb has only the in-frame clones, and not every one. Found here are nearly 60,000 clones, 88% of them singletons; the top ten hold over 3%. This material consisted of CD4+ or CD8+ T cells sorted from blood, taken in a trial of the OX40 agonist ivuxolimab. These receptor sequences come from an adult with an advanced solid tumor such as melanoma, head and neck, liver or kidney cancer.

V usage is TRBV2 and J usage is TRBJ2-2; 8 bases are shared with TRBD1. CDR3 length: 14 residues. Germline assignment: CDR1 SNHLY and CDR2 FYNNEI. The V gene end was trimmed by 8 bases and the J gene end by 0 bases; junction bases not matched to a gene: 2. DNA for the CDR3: TGTGCCAGCCAGGGGGCGGCGAACACCGGGGAGCTGTTTTTT. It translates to CASQGAANTGELFF.

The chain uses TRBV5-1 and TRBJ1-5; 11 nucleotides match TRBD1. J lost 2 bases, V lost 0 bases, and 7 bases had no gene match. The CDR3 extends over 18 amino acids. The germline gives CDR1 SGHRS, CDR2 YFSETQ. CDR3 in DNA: TGCGCCAGCAGCTTGGGAGTAGGACAGGGGGCCGGCAATCAGCCCCAGCATTTT. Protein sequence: CASSLGVGQGAGNQPQHF.

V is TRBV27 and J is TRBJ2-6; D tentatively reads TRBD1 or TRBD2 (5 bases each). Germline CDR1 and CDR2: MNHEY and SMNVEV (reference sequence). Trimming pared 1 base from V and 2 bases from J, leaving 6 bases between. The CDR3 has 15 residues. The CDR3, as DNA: TGTGCCAGCAGTTTATTGGGGGCTGGGGCCAACGTCCTGACTTTC. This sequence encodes CASSLLGAGANVLTF. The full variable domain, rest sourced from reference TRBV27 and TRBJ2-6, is EAQVTQNPRYLITVTGKKLTVTCSQNMNHEYMSWYRQDPGLGLRQIYYSMNVEVTDKGDVPEGYKVSRKEKRNFPLILESPSPNQTSLYFCASSLLGAGANVLTFGAGSRLTVL.

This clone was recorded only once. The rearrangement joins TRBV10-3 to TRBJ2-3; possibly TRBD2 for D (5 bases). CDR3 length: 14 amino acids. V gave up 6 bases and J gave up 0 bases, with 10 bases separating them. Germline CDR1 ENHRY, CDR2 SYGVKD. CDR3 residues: CAISPLGSTDTQYF. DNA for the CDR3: TGTGCCATCAGCCCACTAGGCAGCACAGATACGCAGTATTTT.

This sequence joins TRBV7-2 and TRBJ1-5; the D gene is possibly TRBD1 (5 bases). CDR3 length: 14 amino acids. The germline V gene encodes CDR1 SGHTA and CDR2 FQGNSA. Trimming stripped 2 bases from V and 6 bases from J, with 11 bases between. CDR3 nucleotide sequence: TGTGCCAGCAGCTTATGGCAGGGAGGTCAGCCCCAGCATTTT. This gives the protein CASSLWQGGQPQHF.

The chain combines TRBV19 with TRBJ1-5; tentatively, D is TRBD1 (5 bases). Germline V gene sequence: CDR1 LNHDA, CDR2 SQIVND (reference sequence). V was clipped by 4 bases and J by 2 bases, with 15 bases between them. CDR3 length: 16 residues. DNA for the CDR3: TGTGCCAGTAGTACCGGCCGGGGGTTTGGCAATCAGCCCCAGCATTTT. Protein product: CASSTGRGFGNQPQHF.

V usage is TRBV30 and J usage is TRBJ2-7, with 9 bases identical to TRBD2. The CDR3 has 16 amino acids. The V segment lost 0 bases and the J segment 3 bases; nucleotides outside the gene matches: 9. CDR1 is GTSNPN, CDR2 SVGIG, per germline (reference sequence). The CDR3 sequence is CAWSVPGGRVGYEQYF. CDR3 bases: TGTGCCTGGAGTGTACCAGGCGGGAGGGTGGGCTACGAGCAGTACTTC.

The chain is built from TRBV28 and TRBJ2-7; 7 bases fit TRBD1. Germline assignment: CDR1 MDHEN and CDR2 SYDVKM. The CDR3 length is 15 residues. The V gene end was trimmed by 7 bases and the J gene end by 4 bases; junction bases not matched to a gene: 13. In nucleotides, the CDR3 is TGTGCCAGCACCAATCGGTTAGGGGGCCAGTACGAGCAGTACTTC. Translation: CASTNRLGGQYEQYF.

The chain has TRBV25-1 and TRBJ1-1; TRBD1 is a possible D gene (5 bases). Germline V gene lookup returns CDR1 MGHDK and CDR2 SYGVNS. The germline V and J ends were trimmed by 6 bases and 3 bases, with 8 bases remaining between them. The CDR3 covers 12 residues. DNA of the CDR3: TGTGCCAGCAGGGGGCTGTACACTGAAGCTTTCTTT. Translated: CASRGLYTEAFF.

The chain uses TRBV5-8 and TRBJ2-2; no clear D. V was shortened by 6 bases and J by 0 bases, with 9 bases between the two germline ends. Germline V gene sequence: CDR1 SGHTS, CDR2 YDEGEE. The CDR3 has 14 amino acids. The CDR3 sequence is CASNHQSNTGELFF. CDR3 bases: TGTGCCAGCAATCATCAGTCGAACACCGGGGAGCTGTTTTTT. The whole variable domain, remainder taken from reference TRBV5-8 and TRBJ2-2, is EAGVTQSPTHLIKTRGQQATLRCSPISGHTSVYWYQQALGLGLQFLLWYDEGEERNRGNFPPRFSGRQFPNYSSELNVNALELEDSALYLCASNHQSNTGELFFGEGSRLTVL.

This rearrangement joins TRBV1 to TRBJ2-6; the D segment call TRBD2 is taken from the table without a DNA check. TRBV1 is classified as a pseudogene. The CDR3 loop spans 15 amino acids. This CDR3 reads CTSSMRESRANVLTF. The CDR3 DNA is TGCACCAGCAGCATGCGAGAAAGTCGGGCCAACGTCCTGACTTTC.

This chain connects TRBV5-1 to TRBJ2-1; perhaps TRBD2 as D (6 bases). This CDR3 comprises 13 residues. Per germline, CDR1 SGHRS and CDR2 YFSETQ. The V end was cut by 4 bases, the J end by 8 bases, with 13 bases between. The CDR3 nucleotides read TGCGCCAGCAGCGCGGGAATAAGACATGAGCAGTTCTTC. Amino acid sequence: CASSAGIRHEQFF.

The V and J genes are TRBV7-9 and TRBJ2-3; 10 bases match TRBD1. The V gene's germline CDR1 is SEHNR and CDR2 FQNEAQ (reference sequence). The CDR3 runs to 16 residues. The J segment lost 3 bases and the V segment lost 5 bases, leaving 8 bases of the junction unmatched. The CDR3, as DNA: TGTGCCAGCAGCCTGGGACAGGGGCTGAGAACAGATACGCAGTATTTT. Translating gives CASSLGQGLRTDTQYF. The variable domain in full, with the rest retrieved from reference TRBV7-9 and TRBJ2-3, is DTGVSQNPRHKITKRGQNVTFRCDPISEHNRLYWYRQTLGQGPEFLTYFQNEAQLEKSRLLSDRFSAERPKGSFSTLEIQRTEQGDSAMYLCASSLGQGLRTDTQYFGPGTRLTVL.